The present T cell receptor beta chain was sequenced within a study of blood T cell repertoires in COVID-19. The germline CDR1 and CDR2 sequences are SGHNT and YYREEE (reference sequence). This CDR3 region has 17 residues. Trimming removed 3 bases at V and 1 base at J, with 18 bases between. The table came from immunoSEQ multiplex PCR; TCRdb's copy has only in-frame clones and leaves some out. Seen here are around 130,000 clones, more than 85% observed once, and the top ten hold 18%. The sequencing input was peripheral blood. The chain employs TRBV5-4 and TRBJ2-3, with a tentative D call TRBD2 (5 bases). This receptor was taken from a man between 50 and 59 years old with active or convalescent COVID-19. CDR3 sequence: CASSWAGARAGTDTQYF. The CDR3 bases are TGTGCCAGCAGCTGGGCCGGAGCGCGGGCCGGCACAGATACGCAGTATTTT.